This T cell receptor beta chain was found in a study of T cell responses to AZD1222 COVID-19 vaccine. Study-wide points: Regions 160-218 and 743-854 held dominance among vaccine-associated CD4 TCRs, which spanned spike.

Germline V lookup: CDR1 GTSNPN, CDR2 SVGIG (reference sequence). This CDR3 has 14 residues. V lost 2 bases, J lost 11 bases, and 12 bases stayed unmatched. The table came from immunoSEQ multiplex PCR; TCRdb's copy has only in-frame clones and leaves some out. The data contain roughly 70,000 clones, roughly 80% of them singletons. A few counts support this clone. Its antigen is not known. The sequence came from an adult who received the AZD1222 COVID-19 vaccine. This rearrangement joins TRBV30 to TRBJ1-1; 9 bases are a match to TRBD1. Sequenced here: peripheral blood, sampled 28 days after the second AZD1222 dose. CDR3 protein: CAWSTRDRVLRAFF. The CDR3 DNA reads TGTGCCTGGAGTACTCGGGACAGGGTTCTGCGCGCTTTCTTT.